This entry lists 6 T cell receptor beta chains sequenced from one sample in a study of T-cell reconstitution after alpha-beta-depleted transplantation in children. TCRbeta library construction was performed incorporating unique molecular identifiers. From the PCR reads, TCRdb called clonotypes with MiXCR, one entry per CDR3 protein. The sample lists roughly 310,000 distinct CDR3 sequences, about a quarter occurring once. The source was PBMCs, mostly from graft donor cells, collected 180 days after TCRalphabeta/CD19-depleted stem cell transplant. These receptors all stem from a male patient under 18 who had a stem cell transplant for acute lymphoblastic leukemia, so the T cells may come from the graft donor.

This clonotype was detected only a few times. The chain has TRBV5-1 and TRBJ1-2; D perhaps matches TRBD1 (6 bases). V was cut by 3 bases and J by 8 bases, with 14 bases left in between. The CDR3 loop spans 13 amino acids. Germline V gene sequence: CDR1 SGHRS, CDR2 YFSETQ. This CDR3 is CASSYNRVRGYTF. DNA of the CDR3: TGCGCCAGCAGCTATAACAGGGTACGCGGCTACACCTTC.

J is TRBJ1-2 and V is TRBV9; D not resolved. The CDR3 covers 20 residues. Germline-derived CDR1 and CDR2 are SGDLS and YYNGEE. Trimming took 4 bases from V and 2 from J, leaving 30 bases between them. The CDR3 bases are TGTGCCAGCAGCCATGTTCGTGCCTCCCGGGCCGATTTCCCGAACTATGGCTACACCTTC. This translates into CASSHVRASRADFPNYGYTF.

This clonotype was counted between two and nine times. The chain recombines TRBV19 with TRBJ2-5, with a weak D call TRBD2 (5 bases). This CDR3 is built from 14 residues. Per the germline V gene, CDR1 is LNHDA and CDR2 is SQIVND (reference sequence). The ends were cut back, 10 bases at V and 2 bases at J, with 17 bases in the middle. The DNA of the CDR3 is TGTGCCATCTCACCAGGAGGCGTTCAAGAGACCCAGTACTTC. Encoded protein: CAISPGGVQETQYF.

The genes are TRBV5-1 and TRBJ2-7; no clear D gene. V dropped 0 bases and J dropped 5 bases, with 6 bases sitting between them. Germline V lookup: CDR1 SGHRS, CDR2 YFSETQ. The CDR3 is 12 amino acids. The CDR3 reads CASSLVADEQYF. Here the CDR3 DNA reads TGCGCCAGCAGCTTGGTGGCAGACGAGCAGTACTTC.

Details on this clonotype: This may arise from a read error, as a much more abundant clone is one base away. The CDR3 coding sequence is TGTGCCAGCAGCTTAGGGACTAGCCGACACAAAGAGCAGTTCTTC. Translating gives CASSLGTSRHKEQFF. The gene calls are TRBV7-8 and TRBJ2-1; TRBD2 matches 8 bases. Germline V gene data show CDR1 as SGHVS and CDR2 as FQNEAQ. The CDR3 has 15 residues.

In its sample, this clonotype was seen a few times. Here the CDR3 DNA reads TGTGCCAGCAGCAAGGACGGGAGGGCCGACGAAGAGACCCAGTACTTC. Protein: CASSKDGRADEETQYF. The rearrangement uses TRBV21-1 and TRBJ2-5; the listed D gene, TRBD2, was not tested against the DNA. TRBV21-1 counts as a pseudogene. The CDR3 is 16 amino acids.